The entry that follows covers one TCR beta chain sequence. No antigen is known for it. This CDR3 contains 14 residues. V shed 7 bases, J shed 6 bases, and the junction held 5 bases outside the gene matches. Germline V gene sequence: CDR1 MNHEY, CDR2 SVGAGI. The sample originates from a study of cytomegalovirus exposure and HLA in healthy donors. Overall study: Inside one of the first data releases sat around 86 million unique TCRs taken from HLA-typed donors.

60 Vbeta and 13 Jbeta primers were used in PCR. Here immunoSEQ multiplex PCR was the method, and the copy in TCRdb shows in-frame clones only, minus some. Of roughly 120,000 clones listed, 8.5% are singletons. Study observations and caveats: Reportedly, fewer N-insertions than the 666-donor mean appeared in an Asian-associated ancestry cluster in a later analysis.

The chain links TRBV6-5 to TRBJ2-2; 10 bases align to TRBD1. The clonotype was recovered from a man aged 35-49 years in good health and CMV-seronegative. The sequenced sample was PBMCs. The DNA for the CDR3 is TGTGCCAGCACCGGACAGGGGGTTTCCGGGGAGCTGTTTTTT. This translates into CASTGQGVSGELFF.